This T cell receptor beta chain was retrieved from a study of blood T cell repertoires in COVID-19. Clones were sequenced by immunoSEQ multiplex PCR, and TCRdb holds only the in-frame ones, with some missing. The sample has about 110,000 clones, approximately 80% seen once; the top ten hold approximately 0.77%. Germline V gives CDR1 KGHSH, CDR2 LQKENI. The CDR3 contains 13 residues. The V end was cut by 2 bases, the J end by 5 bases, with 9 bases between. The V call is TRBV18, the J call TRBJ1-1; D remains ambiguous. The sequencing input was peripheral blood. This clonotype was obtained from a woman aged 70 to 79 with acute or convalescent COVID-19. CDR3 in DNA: TGTGCCAGCTCACCAAACGAGGGAACTGAAGCTTTCTTT. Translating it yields CASSPNEGTEAFF. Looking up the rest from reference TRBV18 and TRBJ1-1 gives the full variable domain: NAGVMQNPRHLVRRRGQEARLRCSPMKGHSHVYWYRQLPEEGLKFMVYLQKENIIDESGMPKERFSAEFPKEGPSILRIQQVVRGDSAAYFCASSPNEGTEAFFGQGTRLTVV.